This T cell receptor beta chain was observed in a study of cytomegalovirus exposure and HLA in healthy donors. Study results and caveats: Near-uniform donor sequencing depth was presumed by presence/absence analyses. A list of 150 or so TCR beta chains associated with cytomegalovirus was given. Other equally common chains were less clonally expanded than HLA-associated TCR beta chains, a later analysis showed. An analysis done earlier found most TCR beta V segments productive about 87% or about 30% of the time.

V dropped 5 bases and J dropped 0 bases, with 9 bases sitting between them. The CDR3 extends over 13 amino acids. The V gene's germline CDR1 is SQVTM and CDR2 ANQGSEA. 13 Jbeta primers and 60 Vbeta primers were used for the PCR. The table came from immunoSEQ multiplex PCR; TCRdb's copy has only in-frame clones and leaves some out. The sample records about 97,000 clones, about 81% being singletons. About this clone itself: Its matching antigen is unknown.

This clonotype was sampled from a middle-aged man in good health and CMV-seropositive. Sequencing was done on a sample of PBMCs. This chain joins TRBV29-1 and TRBJ2-3; D ambiguous. CDR3 loop: CSVLTPSTDTQYF. Written as DNA, the CDR3 is TGCAGCGTTCTTACACCAAGCACAGATACGCAGTATTTT.